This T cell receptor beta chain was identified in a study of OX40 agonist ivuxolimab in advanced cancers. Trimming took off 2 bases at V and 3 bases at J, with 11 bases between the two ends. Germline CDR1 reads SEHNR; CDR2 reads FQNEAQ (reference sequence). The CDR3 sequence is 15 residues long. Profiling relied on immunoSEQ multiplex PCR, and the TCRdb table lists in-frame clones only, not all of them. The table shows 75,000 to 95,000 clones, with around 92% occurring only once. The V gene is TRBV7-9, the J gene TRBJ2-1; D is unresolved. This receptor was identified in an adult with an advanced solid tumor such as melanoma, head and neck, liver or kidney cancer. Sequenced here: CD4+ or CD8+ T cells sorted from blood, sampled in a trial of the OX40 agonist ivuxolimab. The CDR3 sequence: CASSLWPQLYNEQFF. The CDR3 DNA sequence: TGTGCCAGCAGCTTATGGCCGCAGCTCTACAATGAGCAGTTCTTC.